This T cell receptor beta chain was recovered during a study of control samples from healthy donors and cancer patients. Assay: immunoSEQ multiplex PCR; the TCRdb copy retains only in-frame clones and omits some. The profile covers almost 85,000 clones, with approximately 82% appearing a single time and 11% taken by the ten largest. Per germline, CDR1 SGHVS and CDR2 FQNEAQ. V was cut by 5 bases and J by 6 bases, with 17 bases left in between. The CDR3 has 15 amino acids. Sequencing used PBMCs. V gene TRBV7-8 combines with J gene TRBJ2-1; tentatively, D is TRBD2 (5 bases). The clonotype comes from a man in his 60s with head and neck cancer. In nucleotides, the CDR3 is TGTGCCAGCAGCGCCGTTAGAGGGAAACGCAATGAGCAGTTCTTC. Translated, it gives CASSAVRGKRNEQFF.